This T cell receptor beta chain was retrieved from a study of cytomegalovirus exposure and HLA in healthy donors. Use of 60 Vbeta and 13 Jbeta primers characterized the PCR. The method was immunoSEQ multiplex PCR; TCRdb's version includes in-frame clones alone and lacks a portion of them. The sample contains over 150,000 clones, about three quarters of which appear only once. Points from the study as a whole: Researchers reported that a few CMV-associated chains were confirmed in vitro as CMV antigen-specific.

Donors sampled were nominally healthy, though unrecorded immune exposures were likely. A note on this clone: Its antigen remains unknown.

The CDR3 has 13 residues. Germline values: CDR1 SNHLY, CDR2 FYNNEI. Trimming at V came to 10 bases and at J to 5 bases, leaving 8 bases not matched to a gene. This chain links TRBV2 with TRBJ2-1, with 7 bases that match TRBD1. This clonotype was obtained from a woman in her thirties or forties in good health and CMV-seropositive. Sequencing was done on a sample of PBMCs. The CDR3 nucleotides read TGTGCCAACACGGGACAGTTTAACAATGAGCAGTTCTTC. Protein sequence: CANTGQFNNEQFF.